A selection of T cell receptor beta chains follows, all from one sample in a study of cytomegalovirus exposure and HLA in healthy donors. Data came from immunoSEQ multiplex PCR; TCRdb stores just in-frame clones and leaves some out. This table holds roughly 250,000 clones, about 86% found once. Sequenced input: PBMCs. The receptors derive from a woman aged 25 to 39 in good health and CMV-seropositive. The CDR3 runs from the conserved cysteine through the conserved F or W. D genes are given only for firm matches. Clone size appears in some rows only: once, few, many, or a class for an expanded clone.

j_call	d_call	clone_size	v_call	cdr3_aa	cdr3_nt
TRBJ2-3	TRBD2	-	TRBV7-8	CASSSVLAGGPISTDTQYF	TGTGCCAGCAGCTCCGTTCTAGCGGGAGGCCCCATTAGCACAGATACGCAGTATTTT
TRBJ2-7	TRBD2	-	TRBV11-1	CASSRSGDSYEQYF	TGTGCCAGCAGCCGTAGCGGGGATTCCTACGAGCAGTACTTC
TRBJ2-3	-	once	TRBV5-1	CASSLVPRGSGEDTQYF	TGCGCCAGCAGCTTAGTACCGCGCGGGTCAGGGGAAGATACGCAGTATTTT
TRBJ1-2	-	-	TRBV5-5	CASSAYGGANYGYTF	TGTGCCAGCAGCGCGTATGGAGGGGCTAACTATGGCTACACCTTC
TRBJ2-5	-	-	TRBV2	CASSENSQETQYF	TGTGCCAGCAGTGAGAATAGCCAAGAGACCCAGTACTTC
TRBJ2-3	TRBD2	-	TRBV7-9	CASSRRLAESTDTQYF	TGTGCCAGCAGCCGAAGACTAGCGGAAAGCACAGATACGCAGTATTTT
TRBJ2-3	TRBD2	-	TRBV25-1	CASSQAGGWDTQYF	TGTGCCAGCAGTCAGGCCGGGGGGTGGGATACGCAGTATTTT
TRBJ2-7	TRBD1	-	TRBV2	CASTGQPTYEQYF	TGTGCCAGCACGGGACAGCCAACCTACGAGCAGTACTTC
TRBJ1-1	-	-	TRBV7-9	CASSSDRQNTEAFF	TGTGCCAGCAGTTCCGACAGGCAGAACACTGAAGCTTTCTTT
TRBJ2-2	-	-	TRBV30	CAWTPGSNTGELFF	TGTGCCTGGACCCCAGGGTCGAACACCGGGGAGCTGTTTTTT